These 10 T cell receptor beta chains originate from one sample sequenced in a study of OX40 agonist ivuxolimab in advanced cancers. The table came from immunoSEQ multiplex PCR; TCRdb's copy has only in-frame clones and leaves some out. Among 100,000 to 130,000 clones listed, more than 85% were seen once. The sequenced sample was CD4+ or CD8+ T cells sorted from blood, obtained in a trial of the OX40 agonist ivuxolimab. These receptors were obtained from an adult with an advanced solid tumor such as melanoma, head and neck, liver or kidney cancer.

The chain has TRBV6-6 and TRBJ2-5, with D unclear. In germline, CDR1 is MNHNY, CDR2 SVGAGI (reference sequence). The CDR3 loop spans 11 amino acids. V dropped 5 bases and J dropped 2 bases, with 3 bases sitting between them. CDR3 in amino acids: CASSDQETQYF. In DNA form, the CDR3 reads TGTGCCAGCAGTGATCAAGAGACCCAGTACTTC.

This clone is categorized as medium-sized (0.01 to 0.1%). The chain joins TRBV18 to TRBJ2-7, with 8 positions matching TRBD1. Germline-derived CDR1 and CDR2 are KGHSH and LQKENI. CDR3 length equals 12 residues. Germline trimming cut 6 bases from V and 5 bases from J; bases unmatched to any gene: 3. CDR3 sequence reads: CASSPGGDEQYF. The CDR3 DNA reads as TGTGCCAGCTCGCCAGGGGGCGACGAGCAGTACTTC.

The rearrangement uses TRBV13 and TRBJ1-1, with 9 bases aligning to TRBD1. This CDR3 contains 14 residues. J lost 10 bases, V lost 0 bases, and 6 bases had no gene match. Germline CDR1 is PRHDT and CDR2 is FYEKMQ (reference sequence). DNA of the CDR3: TGTGCCAGCAGCTTAGGGGGGACAGGGTACGGAGCTTTCTTT. Its translation is CASSLGGTGYGAFF.

The chain combines TRBV6-5 with TRBJ1-6; D unclear. V lost 5 bases and J lost 10, with 9 bases in between. The CDR3 is 12 residues long. Germline CDR1 is MNHEY and CDR2 is SVGAGI. Here the CDR3 DNA reads TGTGCCAGCAGTGCCCAAAGGTCACCCCTCCACTTT. Encoded protein: CASSAQRSPLHF.

The sample holds one count of this clone. The V gene is TRBV6-5, the J gene TRBJ1-2, with TRBD1 matching over 7 bases. The CDR3 is made up of 16 amino acids. Looked up from germline, CDR1 is MNHEY and CDR2 is SVGAGI. Trimming took 0 bases from V and 4 from J; bases not matched to a gene: 8. CDR3 nucleotide sequence: TGTGCCAGCAGTTACTCATTGACAGGGTTGGGCTATGGCTACACCTTC. Translating it yields CASSYSLTGLGYGYTF.

This chain uses TRBV7-8 with TRBJ1-2; no clear D. With 3 bases removed from V and 0 bases from J, the gap between germline ends came to 5 bases. The CDR3 spans 13 residues. Germline loops: CDR1 SGHVS, CDR2 FQNEAQ. CDR3 DNA sequence: TGTGCCAGCAGCTTTGGGCCTAACTATGGCTACACCTTC. Protein sequence: CASSFGPNYGYTF.

This clone showed up just once. The J gene is TRBJ1-5, the V gene TRBV21-1. TRBV21-1 is a documented pseudogene. There are 15 residues in the CDR3. In nucleotides, the CDR3 is TGTGCCAGCAGCAAAGGCAGCGGAGGCAATCAGCCCCAGCATTTT. Translation: CASSKGSGGNQPQHF.

The chain links TRBV2 to TRBJ1-1, with a possible D match to TRBD1 (5 bases). Per the germline V gene, CDR1 is SNHLY and CDR2 is FYNNEI. The CDR3 length is 13 residues. V was clipped by 8 bases and J by 3 bases, with 13 bases between them. This CDR3 is CASRRQRDTEAFF. CDR3 coding DNA: TGTGCCAGCCGTAGACAGAGGGACACTGAAGCTTTCTTT.

The genes are TRBV29-1 and TRBJ1-1; 9 bases are shared with TRBD1. The CDR3 has 11 residues. The germline gives CDR1 SQVTM, CDR2 ANQGSEA. V shed 7 bases and J 10 bases; nucleotides not matched to a gene: 7. CDR3 in amino acids: CSGETGGVAFF. The CDR3 DNA is TGCAGCGGGGAGACAGGGGGAGTAGCTTTCTTT.

This chain links TRBV18 with TRBJ1-2, with D perhaps TRBD1 (6 bases). Trimming left V 3 bases short and J 5 bases short, with 16 bases between. The CDR3 covers 15 residues. Germline CDR1 and CDR2: KGHSH and LQKENI. The CDR3 coding sequence is TGTGCCAGCTCACCCAACTCAGGGGTCTCATATGGCTACACCTTC. Its protein is CASSPNSGVSYGYTF.